This T cell receptor (beta chain) was sequenced in a study of early T cells in non-severe SARS-CoV-2 infection. Each CDR3 protein is one row after TCRdb ran MiXCR on the 5' RACE reads. Of tens of thousands of distinct CDR3 sequences listed, 5.4% are singletons. The TCR originated in an adult who was a healthcare worker with PCR-confirmed SARS-CoV-2 infection or an uninfected control (not recorded which). This sample comprised whole blood, obtained at baseline.

The DNA of the CDR3 is TGCGCCAGCAGCTCAGGACTAGCGGGAGTGGAACAAGAGACCCAGTACTTC. Encoded protein: CASSSGLAGVEQETQYF. J is TRBJ2-5 and V is TRBV5-1; the match to TRBD2 covers 13 bases. Trimming at V came to 3 bases and at J to 2 bases, leaving 7 bases not matched to a gene. The CDR3 is 17 residues long. Germline V lookup: CDR1 SGHRS, CDR2 YFSETQ.